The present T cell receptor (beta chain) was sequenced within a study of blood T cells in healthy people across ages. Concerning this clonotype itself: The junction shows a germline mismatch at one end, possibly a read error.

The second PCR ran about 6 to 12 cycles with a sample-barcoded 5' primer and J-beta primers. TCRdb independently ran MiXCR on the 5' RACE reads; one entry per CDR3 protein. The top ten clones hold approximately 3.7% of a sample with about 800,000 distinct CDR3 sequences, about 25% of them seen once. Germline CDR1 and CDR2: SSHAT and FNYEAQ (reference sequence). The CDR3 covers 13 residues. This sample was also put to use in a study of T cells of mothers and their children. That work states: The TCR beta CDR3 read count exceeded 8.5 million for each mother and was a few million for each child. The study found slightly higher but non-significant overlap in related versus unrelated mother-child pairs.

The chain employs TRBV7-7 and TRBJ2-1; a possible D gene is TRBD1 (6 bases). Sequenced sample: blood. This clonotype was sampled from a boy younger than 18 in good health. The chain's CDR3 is CASSLVGANEQFF. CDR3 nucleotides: TGTGCTAGCAGCTTAGTGGGGGCTAATGAGCAGTTCTTC.